This T cell receptor (beta chain) appears in the sequencing data of a study of PD-1 blockade in classical Hodgkin lymphoma (dated by TCRdb to the early 2020s). Background for the entire study: Nivolumab dosing was 3 mg/kg intravenously every 2 weeks, continuing until either disease progression or unacceptable toxicity. The study used CyTOF and TCR beta sequencing to define a peripheral blood immune signature of response to PD-1 blockade in classical Hodgkin lymphoma.

Genomic DNA was extracted with the Qiagen DNeasy kit from unsorted PBMCs and from negatively selected CD4+ and CD8+ fractions. Amplification of TCR beta CDR3 regions was done by immunoSEQ multiplex PCR with primers that anneal to V and J segments. Amplification bias was minimized using a synthetic immune receptor repertoire, and residual bias was removed computationally after sequencing. The original methods were these. Custom Python scripts were used to quantify repertoire diversity as the Shannon entropy index. Unsorted, CD4+ and CD8+ repertoires were analyzed separately, except in combined analyses where CD4+ and CD8+ sequences were merged in silico. Clonal expansion was defined as at least a 2-fold frequency increase after treatment relative to C1D1, with a pseudocount of 0.5 for undetected baseline clones. Singleton clones were defined as clones with 0 or 1 copy at C1D1, and non-singleton clones were defined as clones with 2 or more copies. Clones expanded in unsorted samples were annotated as CD4+, CD8+ or unknown by matching protein sequences in sorted samples from the same patient. Diversity changes from C1D1 to C4D1 were tested in paired samples using Wilcoxon tests. TCRdb obtained this table from immuneACCESS and retained in-frame rearrangements with V and J assigned. These tables miss some clones; where compared with another copy, unresolved V genes account for less than half of the shortfall, and the remainder is unexplained. The DNA was the basis for D and trimming; V, J and clone size are from that table. The sample data list under 60,000 clones, and 73% of these were observed just once. The top ten clonotypes cover about 15% of the sample.

This specimen's time point label, per the study, means: cycle 2 day 1 (C2D1) of nivolumab. Relapse after autologous stem cell transplantation had occurred in all trial patients, and cohorts A, B and C were distinguished by prior brentuximab vedotin exposure. The trial cohort was composed of some 57 patients with relapsed/refractory classical Hodgkin lymphoma, for whom complete response, partial response or progressive disease was recorded as best overall response. In the multi-cohort phase II CheckMate 205 trial, trial patients received single-agent nivolumab. Best overall response was determined by an independent review committee according to the 2007 International Working Group response criteria. Trial PBMCs were obtained immediately prior to nivolumab initiation (C1D1) and on therapy at cycle 2 day 1 and cycle 4 day 1. Peripheral blood was collected in 8 mL Vacutainer Cell Preparation Tubes, from which PBMCs were isolated by centrifugation and then cryopreserved.

Broader findings and caveats from the paper: Baseline TCR diversity was reported to be lower in newly diagnosed patients than in healthy donors, and even lower in relapsed/refractory patients. A significant rise by C4D1 was seen in CD4+ but not CD8+ TCR diversity (p=0.0027 vs p=0.16), with the rise being most apparent in complete responders (p=0.02). Trial patients achieving complete response had baseline diversity similar to newly diagnosed patients, whereas partial responders and progressors had significantly lower diversity. The study was restricted to a single clinical trial cohort, and the causes of repertoire differences, possibly disease activity or prior therapy, were left undefined. Lower diversity was observed in patients in whom nivolumab was started less than 1 year after ASCT, and these patients were excluded from later analyses so that confounding by immune reconstitution would be avoided.

Details on this clone: The antigen it binds to is not known. No much larger clone is present one base from it, and per-base qualities are unavailable.

CDR1 and CDR2 are drawn from the germline V gene: SGHTA, FQGTGA. Relative to germline, V is missing 5 bases and J is missing 4 bases, with 3 bases of the junction outside any gene match. CDR3 length: 15 amino acids, cysteine to phenylalanine. Just CDR3 DNA is preserved here, 45 bases in frame from base 1. The chain links TRBV7-3 with TRBJ2-5; TRBD2 fits 14 bases in the junction. This receptor was taken from a human donor with classical Hodgkin lymphoma. This specimen was peripheral blood mononuclear cells (PBMCs), taken before the second cycle of nivolumab. In nucleotides, the sequence is TGTGCCAGCAGCACGGGACTAGCGGGAGTAGAGACCCAGTACTTC. Its protein is CASSTGLAGVETQYF.